This is a list of T cell receptor beta chains from one sample in a study of cytomegalovirus exposure and HLA in healthy donors. Profiling relied on immunoSEQ multiplex PCR, and the TCRdb table lists in-frame clones only, not all of them. This repertoire includes under 45,000 clones. Sample: PBMCs. Source of these receptors: a male donor in good health and CMV-seronegative. CDR3s include the opening cysteine and the closing phenylalanine or tryptophan. D genes are given only for firm matches.

V	D	J	CDR3	DNA
TRBV6-5	TRBD1	TRBJ1-2	CASSSGLGQGYGYTF	TGTGCCAGCAGTTCCGGTTTAGGACAGGGGTATGGCTACACCTTC
TRBV6-5	-	TRBJ1-1	CASSQNGVNAEAFF	TGTGCCAGCAGTCAAAACGGAGTCAACGCTGAAGCTTTCTTT
TRBV5-6	TRBD2	TRBJ2-3	CASSFGGGTDTQYF	TGTGCCAGCAGCTTTGGGGGGGGCACAGATACGCAGTATTTT
TRBV6-1	-	TRBJ2-7	CASTLGSTYEQYF	TGTGCCAGCACCCTGGGGAGTACCTACGAGCAGTACTTC
TRBV6-5	TRBD1	TRBJ1-1	CASRTGTDSDTEAFF	TGTGCCAGCAGAACTGGGACAGATTCTGACACTGAAGCTTTCTTT
TRBV11-3	-	TRBJ1-1	CASSLSGNTEAFF	TGTGCCAGCAGCTTAAGCGGGAACACTGAAGCTTTCTTT
TRBV6-5	-	TRBJ1-2	CASSPRGNGYTF	TGTGCCAGCAGCCCGAGGGGGAATGGCTACACCTTC
TRBV6-4	-	TRBJ2-5	CASSLLRGETQYF	TGTGCCAGCAGTCTACTACGCGGGGAGACCCAGTACTTC
TRBV19	TRBD1	TRBJ2-1	CASSWGTGGSNEQFF	TGTGCCAGTAGTTGGGGGACAGGGGGGAGCAATGAGCAGTTCTTC
TRBV10-3	TRBD1	TRBJ1-4	CAISGTGRNEKLFF	TGTGCCATCAGTGGGACAGGGAGGAATGAAAAACTGTTTTTT
TRBV11-2	-	TRBJ2-7	CASSSADSAYEQYF	TGTGCCAGCAGCAGTGCTGATAGCGCCTACGAGCAGTACTTC
TRBV4-1	TRBD1	TRBJ2-7	CASSQRTGTGGISGGYEQYF	TGCGCCAGCAGCCAGCGTACCGGGACAGGGGGGATTAGCGGGGGCTACGAGCAGTACTTC
TRBV19	-	TRBJ2-2	CASRAGGKIGELFF	TGTGCCAGTAGGGCCGGGGGAAAGATCGGGGAGCTGTTTTTT
TRBV7-9	TRBD2	TRBJ2-7	CASSPPGGPYEQYF	TGTGCCAGCAGCCCCCCGGGAGGCCCCTACGAGCAGTACTTC
TRBV7-9	-	TRBJ2-7	CASSLLGDEQYF	TGTGCCAGCAGTTTACTCGGAGACGAGCAGTACTTC
TRBV28	-	TRBJ1-5	CASHSNQPQHF	TGTGCTTCACATAGCAATCAGCCCCAGCATTTT
TRBV6-4	-	TRBJ1-1	CAGSVRENTEAFF	TGTGCCGGCAGTGTACGGGAGAACACTGAAGCTTTCTTT
TRBV5-1	-	TRBJ1-1	CASSPLGGVTEAFF	TGCGCCAGCAGCCCATTGGGAGGGGTCACTGAAGCTTTCTTT
TRBV28	-	TRBJ2-7	CASSTPWRVVTYEQYF	TGTGCCAGCAGTACCCCATGGAGGGTCGTTACCTACGAGCAGTACTTC
TRBV14	TRBD1	TRBJ2-3	CASSQQTGVRVDTQYF	TGTGCCAGCAGCCAACAGACAGGGGTCCGGGTTGATACGCAGTATTTT
TRBV5-1	TRBD2	TRBJ2-1	CASSLLAGGPNEQFF	TGCGCCAGCAGCTTACTAGCGGGGGGGCCGAATGAGCAGTTCTTC
TRBV18	TRBD1	TRBJ1-2	CASSQGTGDGYTF	TGTGCCAGCTCGCAGGGGACAGGGGATGGCTACACCTTC
TRBV5-4	-	TRBJ2-7	CASSLDRSHEQYF	TGTGCCAGCAGCTTGGACAGGTCCCACGAGCAGTACTTC
TRBV9	TRBD1	TRBJ1-2	CASSLQGFYTF	TGTGCCAGCAGCCTACAGGGGTTCTACACCTTC
TRBV27	TRBD1	TRBJ2-1	CASRSGTGSHNEQFF	TGTGCCAGCCGATCCGGGACAGGGTCCCACAATGAGCAGTTCTTC
TRBV7-2	TRBD1	TRBJ1-6	CASSATGANSYNSPLHF	TGTGCCAGCAGCGCGACAGGGGCGAACTCCTATAATTCACCCCTCCACTTT
TRBV30	TRBD1	TRBJ1-1	CAWAGTVNTEAFF	TGTGCCTGGGCCGGGACAGTGAACACTGAAGCTTTCTTT
TRBV10-3	-	TRBJ1-5	CAISEGGGLYQPQHF	TGTGCCATCAGTGAAGGCGGGGGGCTGTATCAGCCCCAGCATTTT
TRBV14	-	TRBJ1-6	CASSPLGTTTSPLHF	TGTGCCAGCAGCCCCCTAGGCACTACCACCTCACCCCTCCACTTT
TRBV5-4	-	TRBJ1-5	CASSLDRSNQPQHF	TGTGCCAGCAGCTTGGACAGGAGCAATCAGCCCCAGCATTTT
TRBV11-2	-	TRBJ1-4	CASSARRDNREKLFF	TGTGCCAGCAGCGCTCGCCGGGACAACCGCGAAAAACTGTTTTTT
TRBV5-1	-	TRBJ1-6	CASSSDRESSYNSPLHF	TGCGCCAGCAGCAGCGACAGAGAAAGCTCCTATAATTCACCCCTCCACTTT
TRBV5-6	TRBD2	TRBJ2-5	CASSKDHSGGKTQYF	TGTGCCAGCAGCAAGGACCATAGCGGGGGGAAGACCCAGTACTTC
TRBV6-5	-	TRBJ1-2	CASSYPGAGGGYTF	TGTGCCAGCAGTTACCCAGGGGCGGGGGGTGGCTACACCTTC
TRBV29-1	-	TRBJ2-7	CSVDVPGGSDEQYF	TGCAGCGTTGATGTACCAGGGGGGTCGGACGAGCAGTACTTC
TRBV7-6	-	TRBJ2-2	CASSLAYRDINTGELFF	TGTGCCAGCAGCTTAGCTTATCGGGACATTAACACCGGGGAGCTGTTTTTT